These 18 T cell receptor beta chains originate from one sample sequenced in a study of human T cells and chemical hapten exposure. Time point: healthy volunteer bleed at 6 weeks. It was from unfractionated whole blood that total RNA was extracted. TCRdb reprocessed the RACE reads with MiXCR, giving one entry per CDR3 protein. The sample shows 65,000 to 95,000 distinct CDR3 sequences, around 9.3% of them seen only once. The sample comprised whole blood. These receptors all stem from a female donor in good health. Some clones in this sample may be carry-over from other donors' samples.

This clonotype was observed many times. This chain joins TRBV20-1 and TRBJ2-5; 8 bases map to TRBD1. The CDR3 is 15 amino acids. Germline V gives CDR1 DFQATT, CDR2 SNEGSKA (reference sequence). Trimming at V came to 6 bases and at J to 4 bases, leaving 13 bases not matched to a gene. CDR3 DNA: TGCAGTGCACGGACAGGGTATTTTGAGGGAGAGACCCAGTACTTC. Its protein is CSARTGYFEGETQYF.

This clonotype was seen ten or more times. The chain is built from TRBV21-1 and TRBJ1-5. TRBV21-1 is a pseudogene locus. CDR3 length: 14 amino acids. CDR3 region: CASSKVGRAQPQHF. The CDR3 nucleotides read TGTGCCAGCAGCAAAGTAGGCAGGGCCCAGCCCCAGCATTTT.

This clonotype occurred a few times. The J gene is TRBJ1-1, the V gene TRBV6-5; 8 bases are shared with TRBD1. The V gene end was trimmed by 6 bases and the J gene end by 3 bases; junction bases not matched to a gene: 9. Per the germline V gene, CDR1 is MNHEY and CDR2 is SVGAGI. There are 15 residues in the CDR3. This chain's CDR3 is CASRLTGEQYTEAFF. As DNA, the CDR3 is TGTGCCAGCAGATTGACAGGGGAACAATACACTGAAGCTTTCTTT.

This clonotype was seen ten or more times. This chain joins TRBV4-3 and TRBJ2-7; no definite D call. The V gene's germline CDR1 is LGHNA and CDR2 YSLEER. This CDR3 spans 13 amino acids. The V end lost 0 bases, the J end lost 5 bases, and 8 bases lay between the germline ends. CDR3 sequence reads: CASSQDSSHEQYF. The DNA for the CDR3 is TGCGCCAGCAGCCAAGATTCCAGCCACGAGCAGTACTTC.

This clonotype was detected ten times or more. This chain joins TRBV29-1 and TRBJ1-6; D unclear. The V and J ends lost 6 bases and 4 bases respectively, with 10 bases between them. CDR1 is SQVTM, CDR2 ANQGSEA, per germline. There are 13 residues in the CDR3. The CDR3 loop is CSVEEDYNSPLHF. Here the CDR3 DNA reads TGCAGCGTGGAGGAGGATTATAATTCACCCCTCCACTTT.

The rearrangement links TRBV7-9 to TRBJ2-7, with D uncertain. The CDR3 has 14 amino acids. V was cut by 1 base and J by 3 bases, with 10 bases left in between. Germline V gene data show CDR1 as SEHNR and CDR2 as FQNEAQ (reference sequence). CDR3 DNA: TGTGCCAGCAGCTTAGACACAGTTATCTACGAGCAGTACTTC. This codes for CASSLDTVIYEQYF.

J is TRBJ2-7 and V is TRBV10-3; D possibly corresponds to TRBD1 (6 bases). Germline lookup yields CDR1 ENHRY and CDR2 SYGVKD. CDR3 length: 13 amino acids. V lost 6 bases to trimming and J lost 7 bases, with 16 bases between them. The chain's CDR3 is CAIRTTGLGEQYF. The DNA for the CDR3 is TGTGCCATCAGGACGACAGGCCTTGGGGAGCAGTACTTC.

This clonotype has just a few counts. The chain recombines TRBV9 with TRBJ1-1, with D possibly TRBD1 on 6 matching bases. This CDR3 has 15 residues. Germline V lookup: CDR1 SGDLS, CDR2 YYNGEE. V was pared by 4 bases and J by 0 bases, with 13 bases between. CDR3 DNA: TGTGCCAGCAGCTCACCCGGGGGCATGAACACTGAAGCTTTCTTT. The encoded protein is CASSSPGGMNTEAFF.

This clonotype has at least ten counts. This chain joins TRBV5-1 and TRBJ2-3, with a tentative D call TRBD2 (6 bases). Trimming removed 1 base from V and 0 bases from J, with 15 bases in between. The CDR3 is made up of 17 amino acids. Germline V CDR1 and CDR2: SGHRS, YFSETQ. CDR3 coding DNA: TGCGCCAGCAGCTTGCGGTACGCGGGGTTGAGCACAGATACGCAGTATTTT. This sequence encodes CASSLRYAGLSTDTQYF.

The chain carries TRBV20-1 and TRBJ1-1; D is undetermined. The V end lost 3 bases, the J end lost 7 bases, and 3 bases lay between the germline ends. The CDR3 runs to 9 residues. Germline lookup yields CDR1 DFQATT and CDR2 SNEGSKA (reference sequence). The CDR3: CSARVEAFF. CDR3 DNA: TGCAGTGCTAGGGTTGAAGCTTTCTTT.

This clonotype showed up just a few times. The V call is TRBV20-1, the J call TRBJ2-1; TRBD2 agrees at 9 bases. Germline CDR1 DFQATT, CDR2 SNEGSKA (reference sequence). This CDR3 comprises 15 residues. With V trimmed by 5 bases and J by 9 bases, 14 bases remained unmatched. The CDR3 spells CSADPWAGGPGEQFF. The CDR3 DNA is TGCAGTGCTGACCCGTGGGCGGGGGGGCCTGGTGAGCAGTTCTTC.

This clonotype has ten or more counts. V gene TRBV5-1 combines with J gene TRBJ2-1; 9 nucleotides line up with TRBD2. CDR1 is SGHRS, CDR2 YFSETQ, per germline. CDR3 length: 19 residues. V lost 6 bases to trimming and J lost 4 bases; unmatched junction nucleotides: 20. The CDR3 DNA reads as TGCGCCAGCACTGCTGGAGCGGGGGGCCTCCGGCCGTGGTACAATGAGCAGTTCTTC. This translates into CASTAGAGGLRPWYNEQFF.

This clonotype was detected ten times or more. The J gene is TRBJ1-5, the V gene TRBV5-6; D is ambiguous. The germline V gene encodes CDR1 SGHDT and CDR2 YYEEEE. V shed 1 base and J shed 4 bases, with 9 bases lying between them. CDR3 length equals 14 residues. DNA for the CDR3: TGTGCCAGCAGCTTGCGGAGTAGAAATCAGCCCCAGCATTTT. Translated, it gives CASSLRSRNQPQHF.

The chain is built from TRBV5-8 and TRBJ1-1, with D possibly matching TRBD1 (6 bases). V lost 6 bases and J 1 base, leaving 16 bases between the germline ends. This CDR3 is built from 15 residues. The germline gives CDR1 SGHTS, CDR2 YDEGEE. The CDR3 sequence is CASILIPGQNTEAFF. DNA for the CDR3: TGTGCCAGCATCCTGATTCCGGGACAGAACACTGAAGCTTTCTTT.

In this sample, this clonotype turned up a few times. The chain joins TRBV11-2 to TRBJ2-4, with D unresolved. Trimming took off 4 bases at V and 0 bases at J, with 13 bases between the two ends. The CDR3 is 16 residues long. CDR1 and CDR2 from the germline V gene are SGHAT and FQNNGV. Here the CDR3 DNA reads TGTGCCAGCAGCTCGATGGAGATCTCAGCCAAAAACATTCAGTACTTC. Translated, it gives CASSSMEISAKNIQYF.

A few counts support this clonotype. This chain connects TRBV5-6 to TRBJ2-7, with 7 nucleotides matching TRBD1. The CDR3 is 15 amino acids. From germline, CDR1 is SGHDT and CDR2 YYEEEE. Losses at the gene ends were 2 bases for V and 7 bases for J; bases not matched to a gene: 12. The CDR3 DNA reads TGTGCCAGCAGCTTACTCCGGGACAGAATAGAAGAGCAGTACTTC. Residues: CASSLLRDRIEEQYF.

In its sample, this clonotype was seen a few times. This chain uses TRBV4-1 with TRBJ2-3; TRBD1 aligns across 9 bases. Germline CDR1 reads MGHRA; CDR2 reads YSYEKL. This CDR3 is 16 amino acids long. The J segment lost 6 bases and the V segment lost 0 bases, leaving 7 bases of the junction unmatched. CDR3 amino acids: CASSQEQGALWDTQYF. CDR3 sequence (DNA): TGCGCCAGCAGCCAAGAACAGGGGGCCCTTTGGGATACGCAGTATTTT.

This clonotype was recorded many times. J is TRBJ2-4 and V is TRBV6-1, with 7 bases lining up with TRBD1. In germline, CDR1 is MNHNS, CDR2 SASEGT. This CDR3 comprises 20 residues. CDR3: CAASHGQRGQFPRAKNIQYF. The CDR3 DNA follows: TGTGCAGCATCTCACGGTCAACGGGGACAGTTTCCCCGAGCCAAAAACATTCAGTACTTC.